A single sample is the source of the 22 T cell receptor beta chains below, sequenced in a study of blood T cell repertoires in COVID-19. Clones were sequenced by immunoSEQ multiplex PCR, and TCRdb holds only the in-frame ones, with some missing. The sample shows 150,000 to 200,000 clones, under 90% of them seen only once. Sequenced sample: PBMCs or T cells enriched from blood (not recorded which). The receptors were gathered from a man aged 50-60 years who had recovered from COVID-19.

V gene TRBV30 combines with J gene TRBJ1-2; the D is unclear. The CDR3 totals 13 residues. Germline V gene data show CDR1 as GTSNPN and CDR2 as SVGIG (reference sequence). Trimming took 3 bases from V and 4 from J, leaving 12 bases between them. The CDR3 region has the DNA TGTGCCTGGAGGCTTACAGAAATCTATGGCTACACCTTC. This encodes CAWRLTEIYGYTF. The full variable domain, its missing parts supplied by reference TRBV30 and TRBJ1-2, is SQTIHQWPATLVQPVGSPLSLECTVEGTSNPNLYWYRQAAGRGLQLLFYSVGIGQISSEVPQNLSASRPQDRQFILSSKKLLLSDSGFYLCAWRLTEIYGYTFGSGTRLTVV.

This clone appeared a few times. This rearrangement joins TRBV7-9 to TRBJ2-7; a possible D gene is TRBD1 (6 bases). Per germline, CDR1 SEHNR and CDR2 FQNEAQ (reference sequence). With 2 bases removed from V and 5 bases from J, the gap between germline ends came to 10 bases. The CDR3 is 13 residues long. The CDR3 reads CASSLTGRDEQYF. The CDR3 DNA reads as TGTGCCAGCAGCTTAACAGGGCGCGACGAGCAGTACTTC.

The rearrangement links TRBV4-2 to TRBJ1-5; the D is unclear. Trimming removed 0 bases from V and 3 bases from J, with 12 bases in between. Germline V gene lookup returns CDR1 LGHNA and CDR2 YNFKEQ. The CDR3 sequence is 16 residues long. The CDR3 DNA sequence: TGTGCCAGCAGCCAAGAGAGAGCGGCGATCAATCAGCCCCAGCATTTT. This sequence encodes CASSQERAAINQPQHF.

The genes are TRBV4-3 and TRBJ2-2; D is perhaps TRBD2 (6 bases). The CDR3 is 16 amino acids. Germline V gene lookup returns CDR1 LGHNA and CDR2 YSLEER. V lost 0 bases and J lost 6, with 14 bases in between. The CDR3 loop is CASSQDRGMEAGELFF. The CDR3 bases are TGCGCCAGCAGCCAAGACCGGGGGATGGAAGCCGGGGAGCTGTTTTTT.

V usage is TRBV6-5 and J usage is TRBJ1-2, with 8 positions matching TRBD1. The CDR3 has 13 amino acids. Trimming removed 6 bases from V and 6 bases from J; junction bases left unmatched: 6. CDR1 is MNHEY, CDR2 SVGAGI, per germline. The chain's CDR3 is CASSPKDRDGYTF. Here the CDR3 DNA reads TGTGCCAGCAGCCCGAAGGACAGGGATGGCTACACCTTC.

The gene calls are TRBV7-9 and TRBJ2-7, with 8 bases aligning to TRBD1. The CDR3 has 13 residues. Germline-derived CDR1 and CDR2 are SEHNR and FQNEAQ (reference sequence). V gave up 5 bases and J gave up 4 bases; unmatched junction bases: 4. The CDR3 is CASSGRTGYEQYF. The DNA of the CDR3 is TGTGCCAGCAGCGGACGGACAGGGTACGAGCAGTACTTC.

The rearrangement uses TRBV6-4 and TRBJ1-2, with a weak D call TRBD1 (5 bases). In germline, CDR1 is MRHNA, CDR2 SNTAGT. CDR3 length: 9 amino acids. The CDR3 DNA sequence: TGTGCAGGGGACTATGGCTACACCTTC. It specifies CAGDYGYTF.

The chain links TRBV16 to TRBJ1-2, with D perhaps TRBD1 (5 bases). CDR1 is KGHSY and CDR2 is FQNENV in the germline V gene. The CDR3 length is 15 residues. V shed 4 bases and J shed 8 bases, with 20 bases lying between them. CDR3 DNA sequence: TGTGCCAGCAGCCCCAAGGAGGGACCCCTCTGGGGCTACACCTTC. Residues: CASSPKEGPLWGYTF. Using reference TRBV16 and TRBJ1-2 for the parts outside the CDR3, the full variable domain is GEEVAQTPKHLVRGEGQKAKLYCAPIKGHSYVFWYQQVLKNEFKFLISFQNENVFDETGMPKERFSAKCLPNSPCSLEIQATKLEDSAVYFCASSPKEGPLWGYTFGSGTRLTVV.

This clone was seen once. V and J are TRBV3-1 (or the pseudogene TRBV3-2) and TRBJ2-7; D gene ambiguous. Trimming pared 1 base from V and 6 bases from J, leaving 10 bases between. This CDR3 comprises 13 residues. Germline CDR1 reads LGHDT; CDR2 reads YNNKEL (reference sequence). The CDR3 region is CASSQVTSGEQYF. The CDR3 DNA sequence: TGTGCCAGCAGCCAAGTCACCTCCGGCGAGCAGTACTTC.

V usage is TRBV5-5 and J usage is TRBJ1-3; D remains ambiguous. The CDR3 has 17 residues. CDR1 and CDR2 from the germline V gene are SGHKS and YYEKEE (reference sequence). V was clipped by 4 bases and J by 0 bases, with 17 bases between them. CDR3 nucleotides: TGTGCCAGCAGCGCGTCTCCCCGCCCCGACTCTGGAAACACCATATATTTT. Protein: CASSASPRPDSGNTIYF.

The chain recombines TRBV5-1 with TRBJ1-6; tentatively, D is TRBD1 (6 bases). The CDR3 consists of 16 residues. V was trimmed by 3 bases and J by 7 bases, leaving 17 bases between them. The V gene's germline CDR1 is SGHRS and CDR2 YFSETQ. In DNA, the CDR3 is TGCGCCAGCAGCTACTCTGCGGGGGCCCGGAATTCACCCCTCCACTTT. This encodes CASSYSAGARNSPLHF.

The chain uses TRBV13 and TRBJ2-7, with 8 bases matching TRBD2. J lost 3 bases, V lost 3 bases, and 7 bases had no gene match. The CDR3 sequence is 15 residues long. Germline loops: CDR1 PRHDT, CDR2 FYEKMQ (reference sequence). The CDR3 here is CASSLAGRGVYEQYF. CDR3 nucleotide sequence: TGTGCCAGCAGCTTGGCCGGGCGGGGGGTCTACGAGCAGTACTTC. Combining the CDR3 with reference TRBV13 and TRBJ2-7 gives the whole variable domain AAGVIQSPRHLIKEKRETATLKCYPIPRHDTVYWYQQGPGQDPQFLISFYEKMQSDKGSIPDRFSAQQFSDYHSELNMSSLELGDSALYFCASSLAGRGVYEQYFGPGTRLTVT.

The J gene is TRBJ1-2, the V gene TRBV6-5; D may be TRBD1 (6 bases). Trimming removed 2 bases from V and 5 bases from J, with 15 bases in between. The CDR3 sequence is 15 residues long. Germline V gives CDR1 MNHEY, CDR2 SVGAGI. The CDR3 loop reads CASSYRTAEVYGYTF. CDR3 nucleotides: TGTGCCAGCAGTTACCGGACAGCCGAAGTTTATGGCTACACCTTC.

The J gene is TRBJ1-3, the V gene TRBV12-3 or TRBV12-4, with D unclear. The length of the CDR3 is 13 residues. V was trimmed by 3 bases and J by 3 bases, leaving 6 bases between them. The DNA for the CDR3 is TGTGCCAGCAGTTTCCGGGATGGAAACACCATATATTTT. It translates to CASSFRDGNTIYF.

This sequence joins TRBV7-3 and TRBJ2-7, with 8 bases identical to TRBD2. The CDR3 length is 13 residues. The germline gives CDR1 SGHTA, CDR2 FQGTGA. Trimming cost V 5 bases and J 6 bases; bases outside gene matches: 6. The CDR3 spells CASSARAGGEQYF. The DNA for the CDR3 is TGTGCCAGCAGCGCGAGGGCGGGGGGCGAGCAGTACTTC.

The rearrangement links TRBV28 to TRBJ2-5; TRBD1 is a possible D gene (6 bases). The germline gives CDR1 MDHEN, CDR2 SYDVKM. Trimming stripped 3 bases from V and 2 bases from J, with 16 bases between. The CDR3 is made up of 16 amino acids. The CDR3 nucleotides are TGTGCCAGCAGTTTTCAGGGGTGGGGACATCAAGAGACCCAGTACTTC. Translation: CASSFQGWGHQETQYF.

The CDR3 sequence is CASSHNTGFYGYTF. In DNA form, the CDR3 reads TGCGCCAGCAGCCACAATACAGGGTTCTATGGCTACACCTTC. The J gene is TRBJ1-2, the V gene TRBV10-2, with a tentative D call TRBD1 (6 bases). Between the trimmed V and J ends, which lost 6 bases and 4 bases, there was a span of 15 bases. The CDR3 loop spans 14 amino acids. Germline loops: CDR1 WSHSY, CDR2 SAAADI.

The rearrangement links TRBV6-5 to TRBJ2-2; TRBD1 matches at 10 bases. From germline, CDR1 is MNHEY and CDR2 SVGAGI. The CDR3 is 15 residues long. Losses at the gene ends were 6 bases for V and 5 bases for J; bases not matched to a gene: 6. CDR3 sequence (DNA): TGTGCCAGCAGCAAGGGACAGGGGACTACCGGGGAGCTGTTTTTT. Its translation: CASSKGQGTTGELFF.

This chain links TRBV19 with TRBJ2-2, with TRBD1 as a possible D gene (5 bases). Germline CDR1 is LNHDA and CDR2 is SQIVND (reference sequence). The CDR3 extends over 14 amino acids. With 7 bases removed from V and 6 bases from J, the gap between germline ends came to 15 bases. CDR3 DNA sequence: TGTGCCAGTAAGAGACAGACCCACCCCGGGGAGCTGTTTTTT. It translates to CASKRQTHPGELFF.

This rearrangement joins TRBV19 to TRBJ2-1; D is possibly TRBD2 (6 bases). Germline V gene sequence: CDR1 LNHDA, CDR2 SQIVND (reference sequence). V lost 4 bases and J lost 6, with 13 bases in between. There are 14 residues in the CDR3. For the CDR3, the DNA is TGTGCCAGTAGTAGGGGGGACCGGATCAATGAGCAGTTCTTC. Encoded protein: CASSRGDRINEQFF.

Comment on this clone: The junction departs from germline at one end; a sequencing error may be responsible. V usage is TRBV19 and J usage is TRBJ1-2; maybe TRBD1 (6 bases). Germline V CDR1 and CDR2: LNHDA, SQIVND (reference sequence). The CDR3 length is 15 residues. CDR3 bases: TGTGCGAGTAACTCGGAGGCAGGGGCTAACTATGGCTACACCTTC. Protein product: CASNSEAGANYGYTF.

V usage is TRBV15 and J usage is TRBJ1-4; TRBD1 might be the D (6 bases). The CDR3 has 15 residues. The germline CDR1 and CDR2 sequences are LNHNV and YYDKDF (reference sequence). The V and J ends lost 1 base and 5 bases respectively, with 11 bases between them. CDR3 coding DNA: TGTGCCACCAGCAGAGTGTTTCAGGGGAATGAAAAACTGTTTTTT. This sequence encodes CATSRVFQGNEKLFF. The variable domain in full, with the rest retrieved from reference TRBV15 and TRBJ1-4, is DAMVIQNPRYQVTQFGKPVTLSCSQTLNHNVMYWYQQKSSQAPKLLFHYYDKDFNNEADTPDNFQSRRPNTSFCFLDIRSPGLGDTAMYLCATSRVFQGNEKLFFGSGTQLSVL.